This TCR beta chain was profiled in a study of T cell responses to AZD1222 COVID-19 vaccine. Second doses that came at about 4 or about 12 weeks were put together. Turning to this clone: The antigen remains undetermined.

Measured with immunoSEQ multiplex PCR; TCRdb has only the in-frame clones, and not every one. This repertoire shows 90,000 to 130,000 clones, approximately 94% found once; its top ten account for around 3%. Study results and caveats: Only six individuals given AZD1222 were seropositive at baseline. Close to half of all spike-specific TCRs reportedly target regions of the variants that are unmutated. White British ancestry dominated among donors, who included more females, and clonal diversity was possibly underestimated.

This receptor was identified in an adult who received the AZD1222 COVID-19 vaccine. Sequenced here: peripheral blood, sampled 28 days after the second AZD1222 dose.

The CDR3 region has the DNA TGTGCCGACCCGAGTGGGGGCCATAATTCACCCCTCCACTTT. It yields the protein CADPSGGHNSPLHF. The chain uses TRBV21-1 and TRBJ1-6; the table's D gene call, TRBD1, was not cross checked with the DNA. TRBV21-1 is tagged as a pseudogene. The CDR3 has 14 amino acids.